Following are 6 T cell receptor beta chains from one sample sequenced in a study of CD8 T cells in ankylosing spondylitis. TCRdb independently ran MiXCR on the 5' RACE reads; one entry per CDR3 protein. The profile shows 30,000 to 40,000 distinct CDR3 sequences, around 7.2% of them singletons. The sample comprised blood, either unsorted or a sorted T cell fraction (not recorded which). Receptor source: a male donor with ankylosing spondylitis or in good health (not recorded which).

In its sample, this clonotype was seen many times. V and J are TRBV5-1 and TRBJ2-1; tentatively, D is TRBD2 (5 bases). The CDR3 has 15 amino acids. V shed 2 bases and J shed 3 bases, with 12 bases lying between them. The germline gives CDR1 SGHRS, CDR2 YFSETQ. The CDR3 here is CASSFLLDNYNEQFF. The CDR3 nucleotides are TGCGCCAGCAGCTTCTTACTAGATAACTACAATGAGCAGTTCTTC. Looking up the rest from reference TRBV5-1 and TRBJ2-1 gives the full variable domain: KAGVTQTPRYLIKTRGQQVTLSCSPISGHRSVSWYQQTPGQGLQFLFEYFSETQRNKGNFPGRFSGRQFSNSRSEMNVSTLELGDSALYLCASSFLLDNYNEQFFGPGTRLTVL.

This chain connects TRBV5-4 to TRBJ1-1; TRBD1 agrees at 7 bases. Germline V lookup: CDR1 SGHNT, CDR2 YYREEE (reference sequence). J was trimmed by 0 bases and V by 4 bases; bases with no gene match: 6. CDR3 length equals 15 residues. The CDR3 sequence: CASSGKQGMNTEAFF. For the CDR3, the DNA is TGTGCCAGCAGCGGAAAACAGGGGATGAACACTGAAGCTTTCTTT.

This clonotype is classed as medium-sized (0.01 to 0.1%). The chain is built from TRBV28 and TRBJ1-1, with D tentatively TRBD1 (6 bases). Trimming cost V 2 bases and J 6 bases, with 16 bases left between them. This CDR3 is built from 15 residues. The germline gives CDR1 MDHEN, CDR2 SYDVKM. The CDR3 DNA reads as TGTGCCAGCAGTTTAAGTGGGAGGGGGAGGGCTGAAGCTTTCTTT. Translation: CASSLSGRGRAEAFF. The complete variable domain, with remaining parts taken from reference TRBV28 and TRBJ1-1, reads DVKVTQSSRYLVKRTGEKVFLECVQDMDHENMFWYRQDPGLGLRLIYFSYDVKMKEKGDIPEGYSVSREKKERFSLILESASTNQTSMYLCASSLSGRGRAEAFFGQGTRLTVV.

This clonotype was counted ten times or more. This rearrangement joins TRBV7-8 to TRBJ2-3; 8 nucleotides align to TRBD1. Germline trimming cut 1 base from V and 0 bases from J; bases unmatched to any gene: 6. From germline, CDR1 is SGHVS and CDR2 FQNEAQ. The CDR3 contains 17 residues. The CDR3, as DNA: TGTGCCAGCAGCTTAGTAACAGGGGGAGTGAGCACAGATACGCAGTATTTT. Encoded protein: CASSLVTGGVSTDTQYF.

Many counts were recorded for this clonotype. Here the CDR3 reads CASSFLAGGPDTQYF. In DNA, the CDR3 is TGCGCCAGCAGCTTCCTAGCGGGAGGACCGGATACGCAGTATTTT. This chain links TRBV5-1 with TRBJ2-3; 11 bases fit TRBD2. Germline V CDR1 and CDR2: SGHRS, YFSETQ. This CDR3 comprises 15 residues. J lost 6 bases, V lost 2 bases, and 5 bases had no gene match.

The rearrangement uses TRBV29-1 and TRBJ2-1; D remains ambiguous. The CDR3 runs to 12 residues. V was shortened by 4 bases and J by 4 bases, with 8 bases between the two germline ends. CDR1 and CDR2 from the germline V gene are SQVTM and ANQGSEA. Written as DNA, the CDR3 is TGCAGCGTTGGGGTAGGATACAATGAGCAGTTCTTC. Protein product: CSVGVGYNEQFF.